These 32 T cell receptor beta chains were sequenced from one sample in a study of blood T cell repertoires in COVID-19. Profiled with immunoSEQ multiplex PCR; TCRdb holds only in-frame clones, not every one. There are nearly 350,000 clones in the sample; around 86% occur only once, and about 6% lies in the top ten. The specimen sequenced was peripheral blood. These receptors all come from a woman between 45 and 65 years old with COVID-19, enrolled during active disease.

The V and J genes are TRBV5-1 and TRBJ1-1; D unclear. CDR3 length: 15 residues. CDR1 and CDR2 from the germline V gene are SGHRS and YFSETQ. V lost 2 bases and J lost 3, with 14 bases in between. Written as DNA, the CDR3 is TGCGCCAGCAGCTTAGGAGTAAATGCGTACACTGAAGCTTTCTTT. It specifies CASSLGVNAYTEAFF.

This chain uses TRBV6-5 with TRBJ1-6; D remains ambiguous. The CDR3 spans 13 residues. Trimming removed 7 bases from V and 9 bases from J, with 13 bases in between. CDR1 MNHEY and CDR2 SVGAGI come from the germline V gene. CDR3 sequence: CASKVAGGSPLHF. CDR3 DNA: TGTGCCAGCAAGGTAGCGGGCGGTTCACCCCTCCACTTT.

This clone has only one observation. The rearrangement links TRBV13 to TRBJ2-1, with TRBD2 as a possible D gene (6 bases). V was clipped by 5 bases and J by 5 bases, with 16 bases between them. The germline CDR1 and CDR2 sequences are PRHDT and FYEKMQ (reference sequence). This CDR3 region has 15 residues. The CDR3 loop reads CASSLGQRTNNEQFF. The CDR3 DNA reads as TGTGCCAGCAGCCTTGGTCAGCGGACTAACAATGAGCAGTTCTTC.

This clone appeared once. The J gene is TRBJ1-5, the V gene TRBV12-3 or TRBV12-4; D is possibly TRBD1 (5 bases). There are 13 residues in the CDR3. V lost 7 bases to trimming and J lost 7 bases, with 14 bases between them. The CDR3, as DNA: TGTGCCAGCACCCCGGGGGAAGGCCAGCCCCAGCATTTT. Translation gives CASTPGEGQPQHF.

This clone was observed a single time. The chain is built from TRBV2 and TRBJ2-2; TRBD2 aligns across 10 bases. The CDR3 runs to 16 residues. The germline V gene encodes CDR1 SNHLY and CDR2 FYNNEI. The V segment lost 4 bases and the J segment 5 bases; nucleotides outside the gene matches: 7. DNA for the CDR3: TGTGCCAGCAGTGGGCTAGCGGGAGTTCAGACCGGGGAGCTGTTTTTT. Protein sequence: CASSGLAGVQTGELFF.

This rearrangement joins TRBV7-2 to TRBJ1-1; 9 bases line up with TRBD1. V shed 5 bases, J shed 0 bases, and the junction held 4 bases outside the gene matches. CDR3 length: 15 residues. Per the germline V gene, CDR1 is SGHTA and CDR2 is FQGNSA. The CDR3 sequence: CASSPRDRVNTEAFF. CDR3 nucleotides: TGTGCCAGCAGCCCACGGGACAGGGTGAACACTGAAGCTTTCTTT.

V gene TRBV5-1 combines with J gene TRBJ2-6; 7 nucleotides match TRBD1. V was clipped by 1 base and J by 4 bases; unmatched bases: 2. Germline loops: CDR1 SGHRS, CDR2 YFSETQ. CDR3 size: 15 residues. CDR3: CASSLRQGGANVLTF. CDR3 DNA: TGCGCCAGCAGCTTGAGACAGGGAGGGGCCAACGTCCTGACTTTC.

In this sample, this clone turned up once. V and J are TRBV6-4 and TRBJ2-3; 11 bases agree with TRBD2. Germline V gene lookup returns CDR1 MRHNA and CDR2 SNTAGT. V gave up 2 bases and J gave up 0 bases; unmatched junction bases: 4. The CDR3 loop spans 17 amino acids. CDR3 loop: CASSDPGLAGSTDTQYF. The CDR3 DNA sequence: TGTGCCAGCAGTGACCCCGGACTAGCGGGTAGCACAGATACGCAGTATTTT.

V usage is TRBV16 and J usage is TRBJ2-1; 8 nucleotides match TRBD2. The trim removed 5 bases at V and 0 bases at J, leaving 6 bases unmatched. Germline CDR1 and CDR2: KGHSY and FQNENV. The CDR3 sequence is 16 residues long. CDR3 nucleotides: TGTGCCAGCAGCTTCGGGGGGGTGCGCTCCTACAATGAGCAGTTCTTC. This encodes CASSFGGVRSYNEQFF.

The chain combines TRBV3-1 (or the pseudogene TRBV3-2) with TRBJ2-7; 7 positions agree with TRBD2. The V gene end was trimmed by 4 bases and the J gene end by 2 bases; junction bases not matched to a gene: 2. Germline assignment: CDR1 LGHDT and CDR2 YNNKEL (reference sequence). The length of the CDR3 is 13 residues. The CDR3: CASSRGLAYEQYF. CDR3 nucleotides: TGTGCCAGCAGCCGCGGACTAGCCTACGAGCAGTACTTC.

The chain carries TRBV11-2 and TRBJ2-3; weak D call: TRBD2 (5 bases). The germline gives CDR1 SGHAT, CDR2 FQNNGV. Trimming pared 4 bases from V and 1 base from J, leaving 15 bases between. CDR3 length: 16 residues. DNA for the CDR3: TGTGCCAGCAGCTCCCGGGGAAGGATAGGCACAGATACGCAGTATTTT. Residues: CASSSRGRIGTDTQYF.

This rearrangement joins TRBV27 to TRBJ2-7; 9 nucleotides match TRBD2. V trimming: 6 bases; J trimming: 6 bases; junction bases outside the gene matches: 12. This CDR3 comprises 15 residues. Germline V gene sequence: CDR1 MNHEY, CDR2 SMNVEV (reference sequence). CDR3 in amino acids: CASRVPDAGGREQYF. The DNA of the CDR3 is TGTGCCAGCAGAGTACCCGACGCGGGAGGGCGCGAGCAGTACTTC.

The table lists this clone with a count of one. The V and J genes are TRBV19 and TRBJ2-1; 14 bases fit TRBD2. V lost 1 base, J lost 3 bases, and 2 bases stayed unmatched. CDR1 LNHDA and CDR2 SQIVND come from the germline V gene (reference sequence). This CDR3 contains 17 residues. CDR3 residues: CASSIGLAGGLYNEQFF. The DNA for the CDR3 is TGTGCCAGTAGTATAGGACTAGCGGGAGGGCTCTACAATGAGCAGTTCTTC.

This chain links TRBV11-2 with TRBJ1-5, with D possibly TRBD1 on 6 matching bases. CDR1 SGHAT and CDR2 FQNNGV come from the germline V gene. The CDR3 is 16 amino acids. V gave up 1 base and J gave up 2 bases, with 12 bases separating them. The CDR3 region is CASSLGTDFRNQPQHF. Here the CDR3 DNA reads TGTGCCAGCAGCTTAGGGACAGATTTTCGCAATCAGCCCCAGCATTTT. The whole variable domain, remainder taken from reference TRBV11-2 and TRBJ1-5, is EAGVAQSPRYKIIEKRQSVAFWCNPISGHATLYWYQQILGQGPKLLIQFQNNGVVDDSQLPKDRFSAERLKGVDSTLKIQPAKLEDSAVYLCASSLGTDFRNQPQHFGDGTRLSIL.

The rearrangement joins TRBV6-6 to TRBJ2-7, with a possible D match to TRBD2 (6 bases). There are 11 residues in the CDR3. Germline assignment: CDR1 MNHNY and CDR2 SVGAGI (reference sequence). V was clipped by 10 bases and J by 2 bases, with 9 bases between them. This CDR3 is CATWGAYEQYF. The CDR3 DNA reads as TGTGCCACCTGGGGGGCCTACGAGCAGTACTTC.

V usage is TRBV20-1 and J usage is TRBJ2-7, with TRBD2 matching 8 bases. Germline V gene sequence: CDR1 DFQATT, CDR2 SNEGSKA (reference sequence). CDR3 length equals 14 residues. The junction had 5 bases not matched to a gene; V was cut back by 3 bases and J by 1 base. The CDR3: CSASLGGRSYEQYF. CDR3 sequence (DNA): TGCAGTGCTAGTCTCGGCGGGAGGTCCTACGAGCAGTACTTC.

This CDR3 is CASSLYFSGANVLTF. CDR3 nucleotides: TGTGCCAGCAGTCTCTACTTCTCTGGGGCCAACGTCCTGACTTTC. The J gene is TRBJ2-6, the V gene TRBV6-5; D remains unclear. Germline assignment: CDR1 MNHEY and CDR2 SVGAGI. V was pared by 5 bases and J by 0 bases, with 8 bases between. This CDR3 is 15 amino acids long.

The V and J genes are TRBV13 and TRBJ1-1; D is unclear. Per germline, CDR1 PRHDT and CDR2 FYEKMQ (reference sequence). This CDR3 region has 14 residues. V lost 2 bases and J 1 base, leaving 8 bases between the germline ends. CDR3 in DNA: TGTGCCAGCAGCTTATACGAGCAGAACACTGAAGCTTTCTTT. Translating gives CASSLYEQNTEAFF.

This clone occurred a few times. V gene TRBV7-8 combines with J gene TRBJ2-7, with 9 bases lining up with TRBD2. The CDR3 runs to 13 residues. CDR1 SGHVS and CDR2 FQNEAQ come from the germline V gene. The J segment lost 7 bases and the V segment lost 4 bases, leaving 5 bases of the junction unmatched. The CDR3 DNA reads TGTGCCAGCAGCTACGGGACTAGCCTGGAGCAGTACTTC. Protein: CASSYGTSLEQYF.

This clone was picked up one time. The chain couples TRBV21-1 to TRBJ2-3; the D call TRBD1 from the table was never checked on the DNA. TRBV21-1 is a listed pseudogene. CDR3 length: 16 amino acids. CDR3 residues: CASSTISAGPTDTQYF. Here the CDR3 DNA reads TGTGCCAGCAGCACTATCAGCGCAGGGCCCACAGATACGCAGTATTTT.

This sequence joins TRBV7-2 and TRBJ1-2, with 7 bases matching TRBD1. The junction had 10 bases not matched to a gene; V was cut back by 4 bases and J by 14 bases. The CDR3 length is 12 residues. CDR1 SGHTA and CDR2 FQGNSA come from the germline V gene. CDR3 nucleotide sequence: TGTGCCAGCAGCTCGACCGGGACAGCGTGGACCTTC. Its protein is CASSSTGTAWTF.

This clone has more than one count but fewer than ten. The chain has TRBV6-6 and TRBJ1-1; D unresolved. V gave up 5 bases and J gave up 1 base, with 5 bases separating them. Germline CDR1 MNHNY, CDR2 SVGAGI (reference sequence). This CDR3 contains 12 residues. In nucleotides, the CDR3 is TGTGCCAGCAGTGCAGGGAACACTGAAGCTTTCTTT. This codes for CASSAGNTEAFF.

The J gene is TRBJ2-2, the V gene TRBV2; 8 positions agree with TRBD1. Germline V lookup: CDR1 SNHLY, CDR2 FYNNEI. V shed 7 bases and J 4 bases; nucleotides not matched to a gene: 8. The CDR3 consists of 15 residues. In DNA form, the CDR3 reads TGTGCCAGCACCAGCACAGGGGGACCCACCGGGGAGCTGTTTTTT. Translating gives CASTSTGGPTGELFF.

This chain connects TRBV14 to TRBJ1-6; no clear D. CDR3 size: 15 residues. Looked up from germline, CDR1 is SGHDN and CDR2 is FVKESK. Trimming pared 0 bases from V and 8 bases from J, leaving 11 bases between. DNA of the CDR3: TGTGCCAGCAGCCAAGATTCTAAATCTCATTCACCCCTCCACTTT. Translating it yields CASSQDSKSHSPLHF.

The chain has TRBV7-2 and TRBJ2-7, with no clear D. V lost 6 bases and J lost 1, with 10 bases in between. The CDR3 consists of 13 residues. Germline values: CDR1 SGHTA, CDR2 FQGNSA. CDR3 sequence: CASSKPGSYEQYF. CDR3 nucleotide sequence: TGTGCCAGCAGTAAACCAGGTTCCTACGAGCAGTACTTC.

The J gene is TRBJ2-6, the V gene TRBV5-1, with 10 nucleotides matching TRBD1. After removal of 4 bases from V and 1 base from J, the junction contained 8 bases not matched to a gene. The CDR3 covers 18 residues. Germline loops: CDR1 SGHRS, CDR2 YFSETQ. The CDR3 DNA sequence: TGCGCCAGCAGCCCCAGGGGACAGGGGAAATCTGGGGCCAACGTCCTGACTTTC. Its translation: CASSPRGQGKSGANVLTF.

CDR3 nucleotides: TGTGCCAGCAGCTTATACGGGACAGGGGTTTACAATCAGCCCCAGCATTTT. Its protein is CASSLYGTGVYNQPQHF. This chain joins TRBV7-8 and TRBJ1-5; TRBD1 matches 10 bases. The germline gives CDR1 SGHVS, CDR2 FQNEAQ. The V and J ends lost 2 bases and 3 bases, in that order; junction bases with no gene match: 7. This CDR3 region has 17 residues.

This clone was seen once. This sequence joins TRBV5-1 and TRBJ2-7, with 7 bases matching TRBD2. The CDR3 sequence is 14 residues long. Unmatched junction bases numbered 10, after V lost 6 bases and J lost 4 bases. CDR1 is SGHRS, CDR2 YFSETQ, per germline. CDR3 in DNA: TGCGCCAGCACAGCAGCGGGGTCGGGGTACGAGCAGTACTTC. Encoded protein: CASTAAGSGYEQYF.

V is TRBV6-2 or TRBV6-3 and J is TRBJ2-7; 11 nucleotides align to TRBD1. The CDR3 spans 15 residues. The V gene end was trimmed by 5 bases and the J gene end by 2 bases; junction bases not matched to a gene: 5. Germline V gene sequence: CDR1 MNHEY, CDR2 SVGEGT. The CDR3 nucleotides read TGTGCCAGCAGTGATCCGGGACAGGGGGCCTACGAGCAGTACTTC. It translates to CASSDPGQGAYEQYF.

The genes are TRBV11-2 and TRBJ2-1; 8 nucleotides line up with TRBD2. The CDR3 sequence is 16 residues long. V shed 4 bases, J shed 3 bases, and the junction held 8 bases outside the gene matches. The V gene's germline CDR1 is SGHAT and CDR2 FQNNGV. CDR3 amino acids: CASSSPPGLVYNEQFF. The CDR3 DNA follows: TGTGCCAGCAGCTCGCCTCCGGGACTAGTCTACAATGAGCAGTTCTTC.

The chain has TRBV7-8 and TRBJ1-4; TRBD1 aligns across 7 bases. CDR3 length: 14 residues. Germline values: CDR1 SGHVS, CDR2 FQNEAQ. V shed 3 bases and J 6 bases; nucleotides not matched to a gene: 4. The CDR3, as DNA: TGTGCCAGCAGCTTGGGACAGAGGGATGAAAAACTGTTTTTT. It codes for CASSLGQRDEKLFF.

The genes are TRBV5-1 and TRBJ1-6; 11 bases map to TRBD1. Germline loops: CDR1 SGHRS, CDR2 YFSETQ. V trimming: 0 bases; J trimming: 10 bases; junction bases outside the gene matches: 3. There are 15 residues in the CDR3. The CDR3 DNA sequence: TGCGCCAGCAGCTTGGGGGACAGGGGGAGCTCACCCCTCCACTTT. It specifies CASSLGDRGSSPLHF. The full variable domain, with the rest looked up from reference TRBV5-1 and TRBJ1-6, is KAGVTQTPRYLIKTRGQQVTLSCSPISGHRSVSWYQQTPGQGLQFLFEYFSETQRNKGNFPGRFSGRQFSNSRSEMNVSTLELGDSALYLCASSLGDRGSSPLHFGNGTRLTVT.